The sequence of this TCR beta chain was determined in a study of control samples from healthy donors and cancer patients. Repertoires were generated with immunoSEQ multiplex PCR, while TCRdb's copy carries only in-frame clones and drops some. The data contain roughly 130,000 clones, approximately 91% of them seen just once; the ten biggest clones take up approximately 9.4%. This clone was counted between two and nine times. Germline-derived CDR1 and CDR2 are SGHNT and YYREEE (reference sequence). V was pared by 4 bases and J by 0 bases, with 11 bases between. The CDR3 covers 16 residues. This chain connects TRBV5-4 to TRBJ2-6; no clear D gene. This TCR was recovered from a woman aged 30 to 39 in good health. The sequenced sample consisted of blood. The CDR3 nucleotides read TGTGCCAGCAGCCAGCCCCTACCCTCTGGGGCCAACGTCCTGACTTTC. Translated, it gives CASSQPLPSGANVLTF.